This entry lists 27 T cell receptor beta chains sequenced from one sample in a study of OX40 agonist ivuxolimab in advanced cancers. Clones were read by immunoSEQ multiplex PCR, and TCRdb kept only the in-frame ones, dropping some. The data contain roughly 50,000 clones, 91% of them singletons. The sample in question was CD4+ or CD8+ T cells sorted from blood, obtained in a trial of the OX40 agonist ivuxolimab. Source of these receptors: an adult with an advanced solid tumor such as melanoma, head and neck, liver or kidney cancer.

The chain employs TRBV27 and TRBJ1-1; maybe TRBD1 (5 bases). Germline CDR1 reads MNHEY; CDR2 reads SMNVEV (reference sequence). The V end lost 6 bases, the J end lost 6 bases, and 20 bases lay between the germline ends. The CDR3 runs 15 residues. CDR3: CASSLLGGARPEAFF. DNA for the CDR3: TGTGCCAGCAGCCTCCTGGGGGGTGCACGGCCTGAAGCTTTCTTT.

This chain uses TRBV5-6 with TRBJ1-6; 8 bases are a match to TRBD1. V shed 2 bases, J shed 14 bases, and the junction held 9 bases outside the gene matches. The CDR3 contains 14 residues. Germline assignment: CDR1 SGHDT and CDR2 YYEEEE. The CDR3 sequence is CASSFSQGVASLHF. The CDR3 coding sequence is TGTGCCAGCAGCTTCTCACAGGGGGTCGCTTCCCTCCACTTT.

The sample holds a few counts of this clone. This chain joins TRBV27 and TRBJ2-1; 12 positions agree with TRBD2. V dropped 5 bases and J dropped 7; count of bases not matched to a gene: 9. The germline CDR1 and CDR2 sequences are MNHEY and SMNVEV (reference sequence). The CDR3 is 16 residues long. CDR3: CASSPPTSGSTNEQFF. The CDR3, as DNA: TGTGCCAGCAGTCCCCCGACTAGCGGGAGTACGAATGAGCAGTTCTTC.

V usage is TRBV9 and J usage is TRBJ2-2, with 10 nucleotides matching TRBD2. The CDR3 sequence is 18 residues long. Germline V lookup: CDR1 SGDLS, CDR2 YYNGEE. J gave up 0 bases and V 2 bases, and 7 bases lay outside the gene matches. As DNA, the CDR3 is TGTGCCAGCAGCGTTTGGCTAGCGGGGGCCCCGAACACCGGGGAGCTGTTTTTT. This encodes CASSVWLAGAPNTGELFF.

This clone was seen only a few times. The V call is TRBV19, the J call TRBJ1-5; D might be TRBD1 (6 bases). The CDR3 is made up of 13 amino acids. CDR1 LNHDA and CDR2 SQIVND come from the germline V gene (reference sequence). The V end lost 4 bases, the J end lost 7 bases, and 11 bases lay between the germline ends. The CDR3 bases are TGTGCCAGTAGTACAGGGGAAGGGCAGCCCCAGCATTTT. This translates into CASSTGEGQPQHF.

Note on this clone: With a much larger clone just one base away, this may be a read error. The V and J genes are TRBV5-5 and TRBJ2-7; 11 bases match TRBD1. The CDR3 runs to 14 residues. Germline loops: CDR1 SGHKS, CDR2 YYEKEE (reference sequence). The junction had 1 base not matched to a gene; V was cut back by 3 bases and J by 2 bases. The CDR3 loop reads CASSSGQGAYEQYF. CDR3 DNA sequence: TGTGCCAGCAGCTCGGGACAGGGGGCCTACGAGCAGTACTTC.

DNA of the CDR3: TGCGCCAGCAGCCAAGAACCGTGGGGCACGAACACCGGGGAGCTGTTTTTT. Its translation is CASSQEPWGTNTGELFF. The chain couples TRBV4-1 to TRBJ2-2; possible D gene TRBD1, 5 bases. This CDR3 has 17 amino acids. V shed 0 bases and J shed 0 bases, with 11 bases lying between them. CDR1 and CDR2 from the germline V gene are MGHRA and YSYEKL.

The chain uses TRBV30 and TRBJ2-2; no definite D call. There are 14 residues in the CDR3. The V gene's germline CDR1 is GTSNPN and CDR2 SVGIG (reference sequence). V lost 3 bases and J lost 5, with 13 bases in between. The CDR3 DNA reads as TGTGCCTGGAGGGCAGCGATCGGGACCGGGGAGCTGTTTTTT. Protein product: CAWRAAIGTGELFF. Variable domain in full (rest from reference TRBV30 and TRBJ2-2): SQTIHQWPATLVQPVGSPLSLECTVEGTSNPNLYWYRQAAGRGLQLLFYSVGIGQISSEVPQNLSASRPQDRQFILSSKKLLLSDSGFYLCAWRAAIGTGELFFGEGSRLTVL.

The V gene is TRBV9, the J gene TRBJ2-1; 10 bases map to TRBD2. Trimming cost V 0 bases and J 8 bases; bases outside gene matches: 5. Per germline, CDR1 SGDLS and CDR2 YYNGEE. This CDR3 has 15 amino acids. The CDR3: CASSVESGRAHEQFF. CDR3 sequence (DNA): TGTGCCAGCAGCGTAGAGAGCGGGAGGGCCCATGAGCAGTTCTTC. The full variable domain, with the rest looked up from reference TRBV9 and TRBJ2-1, is DSGVTQTPKHLITATGQRVTLRCSPRSGDLSVYWYQQSLDQGLQFLIQYYNGEERAKGNILERFSAQQFPDLHSELNLSSLELGDSALYFCASSVESGRAHEQFFGPGTRLTVL.

This clone appeared a single time. This chain joins TRBV27 and TRBJ2-1, with a tentative D call TRBD2 (6 bases). Trimming stripped 5 bases from V and 7 bases from J, with 21 bases between. Germline CDR1 is MNHEY and CDR2 is SMNVEV (reference sequence). The length of the CDR3 is 16 residues. The CDR3, as DNA: TGTGCCAGCAGTCTACTTCTAGCGCTAGACGCAAATGAGCAGTTCTTC. It translates to CASSLLLALDANEQFF.

The chain joins TRBV12-5 to TRBJ2-2; D gene uncertain. CDR3 length: 11 residues. Germline values: CDR1 LGHNT, CDR2 FRNRAP. Trimming stripped 7 bases from V and 5 bases from J, with 5 bases between. The CDR3 loop is CASVNTGELFF. The CDR3 DNA is TGTGCTAGTGTTAATACCGGGGAGCTGTTTTTT. The whole variable domain, remainder taken from reference TRBV12-5 and TRBJ2-2, is DARVTQTPRHKVTEMGQEVTMRCQPILGHNTVFWYRQTMMQGLELLAYFRNRAPLDDSGMPKDRFSAEMPDATLATLKIQPSEPRDSAVYFCASVNTGELFFGEGSRLTVL.

The chain employs TRBV11-2 and TRBJ2-7; the D gene could be TRBD1 or TRBD2 (6 bases each). The CDR3 runs 15 residues. The V end lost 1 base, the J end lost 3 bases, and 13 bases lay between the germline ends. Germline loops: CDR1 SGHAT, CDR2 FQNNGV. The CDR3 loop reads CASSLAGDSFYEQYF. The CDR3 DNA reads as TGTGCCAGCAGCTTAGCAGGGGACTCTTTCTACGAGCAGTACTTC.

The rearrangement uses TRBV30 and TRBJ2-2; the match to TRBD1 covers 7 bases. CDR1 GTSNPN and CDR2 SVGIG come from the germline V gene (reference sequence). The CDR3 extends over 15 amino acids. The V segment lost 8 bases and the J segment 1 base; nucleotides outside the gene matches: 10. Here the CDR3 DNA reads TGTGCCGGCACAGGGGACACGTGGAACACCGGGGAGCTGTTTTTT. This translates into CAGTGDTWNTGELFF.

For the CDR3, the DNA is TGTGCCAGCAGTTATCTGAACAATGAGCAGTTCTTC. It encodes CASSYLNNEQFF. The chain combines TRBV27 with TRBJ2-1, with no clear D. Trimming took off 4 bases at V and 5 bases at J, with 6 bases between the two ends. The CDR3 totals 12 residues. Germline assignment: CDR1 MNHEY and CDR2 SMNVEV (reference sequence).

V is TRBV7-9 and J is TRBJ1-1; D gene unclear. From germline, CDR1 is SEHNR and CDR2 FQNEAQ (reference sequence). CDR3 length equals 11 residues. Trimming removed 5 bases from V and 6 bases from J, with 7 bases in between. CDR3 sequence (DNA): TGTGCCAGCAGCCCCTCCGCTGAAGCTTTCTTT. Its protein is CASSPSAEAFF.

V gene TRBV27 combines with J gene TRBJ1-2; 8 positions agree with TRBD1. The CDR3 is 13 residues long. The V gene's germline CDR1 is MNHEY and CDR2 SMNVEV (reference sequence). Trimming cost V 4 bases and J 7 bases; bases outside gene matches: 5. In DNA form, the CDR3 reads TGTGCCAGCAGTTCAGACAGGGGCCCTGGCTACACCTTC. Encoded protein: CASSSDRGPGYTF.

The rearrangement joins TRBV10-1 to TRBJ1-1, with a possible D match to TRBD1 (5 bases). V was trimmed by 6 bases and J by 0 bases, leaving 20 bases between them. The CDR3 spans 17 residues. The germline V gene has CDR1 WNHNN and CDR2 SYGVQD (reference sequence). CDR3 amino acids: CASSHAWEGGVNTEAFF. CDR3 coding DNA: TGCGCCAGCAGCCACGCCTGGGAGGGAGGGGTGAACACTGAAGCTTTCTTT.

This chain connects TRBV6-5 to TRBJ1-2; 8 bases are shared with TRBD1. Trimming at V came to 0 bases and at J to 4 bases, leaving 7 bases not matched to a gene. The germline CDR1 and CDR2 sequences are MNHEY and SVGAGI. The CDR3 is 16 residues long. The CDR3 sequence is CASSYSYPGGSYGYTF. In DNA, the CDR3 is TGTGCCAGCAGTTACTCATACCCAGGGGGCAGCTATGGCTACACCTTC.

CDR3 loop: CASSDVGQGTYEQYF. CDR3 nucleotide sequence: TGTGCCAGCAGCGACGTGGGACAGGGGACCTACGAGCAGTACTTC. The V call is TRBV11-2, the J call TRBJ2-7; 10 bases map to TRBD1. The CDR3 is 15 residues long. The germline V gene has CDR1 SGHAT and CDR2 FQNNGV. The V segment lost 5 bases and the J segment 2 bases; nucleotides outside the gene matches: 6.

This chain connects TRBV25-1 to TRBJ2-5, with 7 bases aligning to TRBD1. Looked up from germline, CDR1 is MGHDK and CDR2 is SYGVNS. The V gene end was trimmed by 6 bases and the J gene end by 4 bases; junction bases not matched to a gene: 5. The CDR3 is made up of 13 amino acids. CDR3: CASSLWTGETQYF. The CDR3 DNA follows: TGTGCCAGCAGCCTCTGGACAGGAGAGACCCAGTACTTC.

The CDR3 reads CASSSGTDSYEQYF. CDR3 bases: TGTGCCAGCAGCTCCGGGACAGACTCCTACGAGCAGTACTTC. This chain connects TRBV11-2 to TRBJ2-7, with 7 bases fitting TRBD1. J lost 0 bases, V lost 4 bases, and 3 bases had no gene match. CDR3 length: 14 amino acids. The germline V gene has CDR1 SGHAT and CDR2 FQNNGV.

The chain recombines TRBV25-1 with TRBJ2-7, with TRBD1 matching 9 bases. V dropped 4 bases and J dropped 3; count of bases not matched to a gene: 13. Germline CDR1 reads MGHDK; CDR2 reads SYGVNS. The CDR3 contains 17 residues. CDR3 loop: CASSGFSQGQGVYEQYF. In DNA form, the CDR3 reads TGTGCCAGCAGTGGATTCAGCCAGGGACAGGGTGTCTACGAGCAGTACTTC.

The CDR3 region has the DNA TGTGCCAGCAGCTTAGCCGGGACCCCCAACAATGAGCAGTTCTTC. It encodes CASSLAGTPNNEQFF. The V call is TRBV7-6, the J call TRBJ2-1; either TRBD1 or TRBD2 may supply D (5 bases each). Germline assignment: CDR1 SGHVS and CDR2 FNYEAQ. The CDR3 covers 15 residues. Trimming pared 0 bases from V and 5 bases from J, leaving 11 bases between.

This clone occurred once. The chain has TRBV28 and TRBJ2-1; D remains unclear. The V gene lost 3 bases and the J gene lost 8 bases, with 11 bases spanning the gap. Germline CDR1 is MDHEN and CDR2 is SYDVKM. The CDR3 runs to 13 residues. CDR3 amino acids: CASSLWGQDEQFF. DNA of the CDR3: TGTGCCAGCAGTTTGTGGGGTCAGGATGAGCAGTTCTTC.

The chain joins TRBV2 to TRBJ1-1; TRBD1 aligns across 9 bases. This CDR3 region has 14 residues. Trimming took 8 bases from V and 1 from J; bases not matched to a gene: 5. Germline V gives CDR1 SNHLY, CDR2 FYNNEI. CDR3 in amino acids: CASRTGGANTEAFF. The CDR3 region has the DNA TGTGCCAGCCGTACAGGGGGCGCGAACACTGAAGCTTTCTTT.

The chain combines TRBV4-1 with TRBJ2-1; 8 nucleotides agree with TRBD2. Trimming at V came to 1 base and at J to 8 bases, leaving 4 bases not matched to a gene. The CDR3 has 14 amino acids. Germline CDR1 reads MGHRA; CDR2 reads YSYEKL. CDR3 sequence (DNA): TGCGCCAGCAGCCAAGCCGCGGGGGGCGATGAGCAGTTCTTC. Translated: CASSQAAGGDEQFF.

A few counts support this clone. V gene TRBV4-3 combines with J gene TRBJ1-6; D gene uncertain. Trimming took 0 bases from V and 9 from J, leaving 6 bases between them. CDR3 size: 13 residues. The germline CDR1 and CDR2 sequences are LGHNA and YSLEER. CDR3 coding DNA: TGCGCCAGCAGCCAAGATGGGATTTCACCCCTCCACTTT. Amino acid sequence: CASSQDGISPLHF.